This entry concerns a single T cell receptor beta chain. The V segment lost 4 bases and the J segment 1 base; nucleotides outside the gene matches: 5. This CDR3 is 16 amino acids long. Germline assignment: CDR1 SGHDT and CDR2 YYEEEE. The data originate from a study of T cell changes during pregnancy in multiple sclerosis. Here immunoSEQ multiplex PCR was the method, and the copy in TCRdb shows in-frame clones only, minus some. The table records about 93,000 clones, 75% to 95% of them present only once. V is TRBV5-6 and J is TRBJ1-4; 9 bases map to TRBD1. Sequenced here: peripheral blood, sampled after pregnancy. This sequence originates from a female donor in good health, enrolled as a control in a pregnancy study. The CDR3 sequence is CASSRTGVGTNEKLFF. CDR3 in DNA: TGTGCCAGCAGCAGGACAGGGGTCGGAACTAATGAAAAACTGTTTTTT.